One and the same sample provided the 10 T cell receptor beta chains below, sequenced in a study of CD8 T cells in ankylosing spondylitis. From the 5' RACE reads, TCRdb called clonotypes with MiXCR, one entry per CDR3 protein. The sample carries 250,000 to 350,000 distinct CDR3 sequences, 20% recorded once. The sample comprised blood, either unsorted or a sorted T cell fraction (not recorded which). The receptors were sampled from a male donor with ankylosing spondylitis or in good health (not recorded which).

This clonotype came up a few times. The chain is built from TRBV12-3 or TRBV12-4 and TRBJ1-4; 9 bases match TRBD1. The CDR3 covers 15 residues. The J segment lost 10 bases and the V segment lost 8 bases, leaving 14 bases of the junction unmatched. CDR3 region: CASRKQGAIRGKLFF. The CDR3 nucleotides read TGTGCCAGCCGCAAACAGGGGGCGATAAGAGGAAAACTGTTTTTT.

The chain combines TRBV3-1 with TRBJ2-2, with 7 nucleotides matching TRBD1. V lost 5 bases and J lost 5; bases outside the gene matches: 8. The CDR3 has 15 residues. Per the germline V gene, CDR1 is LGHDT and CDR2 is YNNKEL (reference sequence). DNA of the CDR3: TGTGCCAGCAGCTCACAGGGGATGGGGACCGGGGAGCTGTTTTTT. Protein sequence: CASSSQGMGTGELFF.

In this sample, this clonotype turned up many times. The J gene is TRBJ1-5, the V gene TRBV20-1; a possible D gene is TRBD1 (6 bases). This CDR3 contains 12 residues. Deletions cut 5 bases from V and 4 bases from J, with 9 bases between. Per the germline V gene, CDR1 is DFQATT and CDR2 is SNEGSKA (reference sequence). CDR3 coding DNA: TGCAGTGCTGGAGGGGGTAATCAGCCCCAGCATTTT. Its translation: CSAGGGNQPQHF.

This clonotype was seen a handful of times. This chain connects TRBV5-1 to TRBJ2-2; D gene uncertain. Germline lookup yields CDR1 SGHRS and CDR2 YFSETQ. The CDR3 has 13 amino acids. With 0 bases removed from V and 6 bases from J, the gap between germline ends came to 6 bases. This CDR3 reads CASSLALSGELFF. The CDR3 nucleotides read TGCGCCAGCAGCTTGGCGTTATCCGGGGAGCTGTTTTTT.

The chain joins TRBV4-2 to TRBJ2-5; 11 bases line up with TRBD2. The CDR3 is 18 amino acids. Germline V gene lookup returns CDR1 LGHNA and CDR2 YNFKEQ. The trim removed 1 base at V and 2 bases at J, leaving 9 bases unmatched. The CDR3, as DNA: TGTGCCAGCAGCCAAGGGGTAGGACTAGCGGGTTCTCAAGAGACCCAGTACTTC. Its translation is CASSQGVGLAGSQETQYF.

This clonotype has just a few counts. The chain has TRBV12-3 or TRBV12-4 and TRBJ1-1, with TRBD1 matching over 8 bases. The junction had 4 bases not matched to a gene; V was cut back by 1 base and J by 0 bases. The CDR3 is 16 residues long. CDR3 residues: CASSLDRGAMNTEAFF. In DNA, the CDR3 is TGTGCCAGCAGTTTAGACAGGGGGGCCATGAACACTGAAGCTTTCTTT.

The sample holds many counts of this clonotype. The V gene is TRBV6-1, the J gene TRBJ2-7, with 7 bases identical to TRBD1. Losses at the gene ends were 6 bases for V and 4 bases for J; bases not matched to a gene: 6. This CDR3 has 13 residues. The V gene's germline CDR1 is MNHNS and CDR2 SASEGT. The CDR3: CASSVTGEYEQYV. As DNA, the CDR3 is TGTGCCAGCAGCGTAACAGGGGAATACGAGCAGTACGTC.

The rearrangement joins TRBV12-3 or TRBV12-4 to TRBJ2-1; 7 nucleotides agree with TRBD1. Trimming removed 7 bases from V and 9 bases from J; junction bases left unmatched: 18. CDR3 length: 16 amino acids. The CDR3 is CASIRSLDRYRGEQFF. The DNA of the CDR3 is TGTGCCAGCATTCGAAGCTTGGACAGGTATCGGGGTGAGCAGTTCTTC.

A note on this clonotype: Because it lacks the conserved phenylalanine or tryptophan at the end, this CDR3 is likely a read error. The chain is built from TRBV28 and TRBJ2-7, with D unresolved. CDR3 length equals 14 residues. V lost 2 bases, J lost 1 base, and 9 bases lay in between. The germline V gene encodes CDR1 MDHEN and CDR2 SYDVKM. DNA for the CDR3: TGTGCCAGCAGTTTAGTGGGTAGATCCTACGAGCAGTACATC. Translated, it gives CASSLVGRSYEQYI.

This clonotype was observed a handful of times. The chain combines TRBV20-1 with TRBJ2-3, with TRBD2 matching 10 bases. Germline V gives CDR1 DFQATT, CDR2 SNEGSKA (reference sequence). Germline trimming cut 6 bases from V and 7 bases from J; bases unmatched to any gene: 10. The CDR3 totals 14 residues. CDR3 region: CSARTSGLANTQYF. The CDR3 DNA is TGCAGTGCGAGGACTAGCGGACTCGCGAATACGCAGTATTTT.